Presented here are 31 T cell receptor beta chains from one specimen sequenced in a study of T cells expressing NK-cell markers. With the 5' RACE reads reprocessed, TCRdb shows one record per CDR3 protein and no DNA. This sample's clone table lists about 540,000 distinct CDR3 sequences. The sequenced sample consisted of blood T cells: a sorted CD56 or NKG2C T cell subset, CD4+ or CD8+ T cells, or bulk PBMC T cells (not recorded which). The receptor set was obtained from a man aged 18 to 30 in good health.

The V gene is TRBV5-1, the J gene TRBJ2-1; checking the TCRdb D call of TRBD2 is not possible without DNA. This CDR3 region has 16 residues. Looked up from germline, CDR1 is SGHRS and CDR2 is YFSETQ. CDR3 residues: CASSLWQREPFREQFF.

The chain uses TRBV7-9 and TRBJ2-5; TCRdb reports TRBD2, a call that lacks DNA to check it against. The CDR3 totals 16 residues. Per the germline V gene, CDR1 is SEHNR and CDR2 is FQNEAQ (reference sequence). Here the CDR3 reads CASSLIRPSGKETQYF.

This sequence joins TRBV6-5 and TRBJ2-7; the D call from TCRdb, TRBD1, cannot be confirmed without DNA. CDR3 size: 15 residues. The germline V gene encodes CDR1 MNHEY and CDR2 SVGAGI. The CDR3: CASSYSRAGNYEQYF.

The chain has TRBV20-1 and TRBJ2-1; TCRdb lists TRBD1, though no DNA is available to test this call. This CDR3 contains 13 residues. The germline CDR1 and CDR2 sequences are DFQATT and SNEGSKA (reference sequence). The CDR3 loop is CSADGTLGRQQFF.

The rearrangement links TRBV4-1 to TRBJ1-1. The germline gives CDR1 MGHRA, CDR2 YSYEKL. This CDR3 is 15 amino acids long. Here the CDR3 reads CASSQDHGRIYEAFF.

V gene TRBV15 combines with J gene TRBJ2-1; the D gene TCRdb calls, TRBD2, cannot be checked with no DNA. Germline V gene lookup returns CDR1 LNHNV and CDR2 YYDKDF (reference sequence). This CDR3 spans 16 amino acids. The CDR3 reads CATSRSPEGGSDEQFF.

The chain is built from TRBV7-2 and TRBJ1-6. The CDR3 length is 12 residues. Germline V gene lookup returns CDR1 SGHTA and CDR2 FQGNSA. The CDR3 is CASSLRLSPLHF.

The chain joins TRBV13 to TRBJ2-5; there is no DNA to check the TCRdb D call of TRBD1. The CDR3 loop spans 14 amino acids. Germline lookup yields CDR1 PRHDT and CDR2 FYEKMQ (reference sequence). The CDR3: CASNHRGGQETQYF.

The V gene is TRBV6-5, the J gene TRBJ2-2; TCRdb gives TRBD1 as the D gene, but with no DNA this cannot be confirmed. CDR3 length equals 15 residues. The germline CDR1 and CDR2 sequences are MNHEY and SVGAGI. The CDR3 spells CASSSYRDSTGELFF.

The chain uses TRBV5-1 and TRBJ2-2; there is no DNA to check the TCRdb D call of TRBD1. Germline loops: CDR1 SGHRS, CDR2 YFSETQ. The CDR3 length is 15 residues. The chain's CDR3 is CASSFGTTNTGELFF. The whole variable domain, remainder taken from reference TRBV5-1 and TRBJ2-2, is KAGVTQTPRYLIKTRGQQVTLSCSPISGHRSVSWYQQTPGQGLQFLFEYFSETQRNKGNFPGRFSGRQFSNSRSEMNVSTLELGDSALYLCASSFGTTNTGELFFGEGSRLTVL.

The CDR3 sequence is CASSTPNRLLTGELFF. The genes are TRBV6-2 or TRBV6-3 and TRBJ2-2; TCRdb lists TRBD1, though no DNA is available to test this call. Per the germline V gene, CDR1 is MNHEY and CDR2 is SVGEGT. The CDR3 runs to 16 residues.

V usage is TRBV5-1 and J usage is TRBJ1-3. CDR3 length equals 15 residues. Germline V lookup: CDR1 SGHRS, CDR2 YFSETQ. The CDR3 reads CASSLMDSSGNTIYF.

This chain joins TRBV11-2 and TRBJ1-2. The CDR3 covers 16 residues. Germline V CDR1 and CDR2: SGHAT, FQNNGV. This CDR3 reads CASSLGYRERSYGYTF.

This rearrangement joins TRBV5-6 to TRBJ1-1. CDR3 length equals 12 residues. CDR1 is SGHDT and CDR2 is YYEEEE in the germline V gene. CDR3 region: CASSLATGKAFF.

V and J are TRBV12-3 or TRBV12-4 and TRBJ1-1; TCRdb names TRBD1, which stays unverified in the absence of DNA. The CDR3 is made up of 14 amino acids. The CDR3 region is CASGSPGQNTEAFF.

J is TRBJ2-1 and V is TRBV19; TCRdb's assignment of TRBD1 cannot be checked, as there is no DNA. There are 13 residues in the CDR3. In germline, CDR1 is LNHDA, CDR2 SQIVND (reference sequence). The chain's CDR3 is CASSPRGAVEQFF. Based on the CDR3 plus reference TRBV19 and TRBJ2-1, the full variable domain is DGGITQSPKYLFRKEGQNVTLSCEQNLNHDAMYWYRQDPGQGLRLIYYSQIVNDFQKGDIAEGYSVSREKKESFPLTVTSAQKNPTAFYLCASSPRGAVEQFFGPGTRLTVL.

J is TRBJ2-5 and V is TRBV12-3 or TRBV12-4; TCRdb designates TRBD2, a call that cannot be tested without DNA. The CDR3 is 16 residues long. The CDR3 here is CASSLISSSWRKTQYF.

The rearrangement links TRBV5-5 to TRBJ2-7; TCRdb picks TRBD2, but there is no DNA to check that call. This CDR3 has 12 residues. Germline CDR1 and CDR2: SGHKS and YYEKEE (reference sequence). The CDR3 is CASHRAIYEQYF. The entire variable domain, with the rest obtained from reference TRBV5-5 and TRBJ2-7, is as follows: DAGVTQSPTHLIKTRGQQVTLRCSPISGHKSVSWYQQVLGQGPQFIFQYYEKEERGRGNFPDRFSARQFPNYSSELNVNALLLGDSALYLCASHRAIYEQYFGPGTRLTVT.

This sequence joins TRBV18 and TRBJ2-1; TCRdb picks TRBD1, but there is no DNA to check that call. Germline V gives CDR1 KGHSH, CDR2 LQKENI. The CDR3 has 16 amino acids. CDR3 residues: CASSPKTPASYNEQFF.

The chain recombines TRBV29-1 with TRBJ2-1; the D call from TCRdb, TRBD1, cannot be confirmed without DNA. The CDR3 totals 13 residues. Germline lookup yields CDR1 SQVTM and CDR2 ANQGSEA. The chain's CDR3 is CSARTDSYNEQFF.

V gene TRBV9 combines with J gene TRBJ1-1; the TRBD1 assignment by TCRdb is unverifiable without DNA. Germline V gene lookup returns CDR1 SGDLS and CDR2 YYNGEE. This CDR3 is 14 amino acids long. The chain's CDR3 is CASSVRGGDTEAFF.

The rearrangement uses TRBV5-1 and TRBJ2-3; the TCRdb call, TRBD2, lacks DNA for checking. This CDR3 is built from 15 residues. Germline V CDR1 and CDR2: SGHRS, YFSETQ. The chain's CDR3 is CASSSDGTTGDTQYF.

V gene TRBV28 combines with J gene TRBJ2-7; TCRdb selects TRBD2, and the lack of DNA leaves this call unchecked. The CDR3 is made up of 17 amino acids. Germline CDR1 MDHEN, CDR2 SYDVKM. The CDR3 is CASLRAGVAHPTYEQYF. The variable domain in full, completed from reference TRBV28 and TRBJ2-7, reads DVKVTQSSRYLVKRTGEKVFLECVQDMDHENMFWYRQDPGLGLRLIYFSYDVKMKEKGDIPEGYSVSREKKERFSLILESASTNQTSMYLCASLRAGVAHPTYEQYFGPGTRLTVT.

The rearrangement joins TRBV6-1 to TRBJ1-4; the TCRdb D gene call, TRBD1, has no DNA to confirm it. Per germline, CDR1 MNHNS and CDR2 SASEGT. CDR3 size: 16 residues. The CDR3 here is CASSALGGGGREKLFF.

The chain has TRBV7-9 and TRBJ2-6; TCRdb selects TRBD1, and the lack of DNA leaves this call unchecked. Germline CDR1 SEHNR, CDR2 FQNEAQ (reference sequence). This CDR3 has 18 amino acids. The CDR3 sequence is CASRFGGTGTAGANVLTF.

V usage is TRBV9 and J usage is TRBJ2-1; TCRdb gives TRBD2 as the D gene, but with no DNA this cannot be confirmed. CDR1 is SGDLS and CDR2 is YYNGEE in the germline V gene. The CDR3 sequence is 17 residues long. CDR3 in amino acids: CASSGDPAGGRGNEQFF.

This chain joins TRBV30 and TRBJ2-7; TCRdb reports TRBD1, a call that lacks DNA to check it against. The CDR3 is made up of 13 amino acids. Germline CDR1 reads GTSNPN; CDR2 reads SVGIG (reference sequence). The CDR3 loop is CAWNQGPTYEQYF.

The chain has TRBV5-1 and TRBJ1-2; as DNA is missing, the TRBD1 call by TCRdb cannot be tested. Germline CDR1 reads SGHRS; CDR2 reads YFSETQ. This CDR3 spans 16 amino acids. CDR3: CASSLEGQTSYYGYTF.

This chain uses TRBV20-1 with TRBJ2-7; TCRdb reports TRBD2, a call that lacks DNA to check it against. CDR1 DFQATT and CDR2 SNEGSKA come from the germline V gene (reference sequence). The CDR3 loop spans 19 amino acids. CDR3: CSARPPVSPTSGFSYEQYF.

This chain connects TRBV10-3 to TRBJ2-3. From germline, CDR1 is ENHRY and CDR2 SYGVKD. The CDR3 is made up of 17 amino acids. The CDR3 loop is CAISESSSGYGTDTQYF.

CDR3 region: CAGQGFGELFF. The chain is built from TRBV30 and TRBJ2-2; TCRdb outputs TRBD1, but without DNA this stays unchecked. Germline assignment: CDR1 GTSNPN and CDR2 SVGIG (reference sequence). CDR3 size: 11 residues. The whole variable domain, filled in from reference TRBV30 and TRBJ2-2, reads SQTIHQWPATLVQPVGSPLSLECTVEGTSNPNLYWYRQAAGRGLQLLFYSVGIGQISSEVPQNLSASRPQDRQFILSSKKLLLSDSGFYLCAGQGFGELFFGEGSRLTVL.